This is a list of T cell receptor beta chains from one sample in a study of OX40 agonist ivuxolimab in advanced cancers. Sequencing was performed with immunoSEQ multiplex PCR; in TCRdb, only in-frame clones are kept and a portion is missing. The top ten clones hold around 33% of a sample with under 13,000 clones, approximately 69% of them seen once. The input for sequencing was CD4+ or CD8+ T cells sorted from blood, taken in a trial of the OX40 agonist ivuxolimab. The receptors originated from an adult with an advanced solid tumor such as melanoma, head and neck, liver or kidney cancer. The CDR3 runs from the conserved cysteine through the conserved F or W. A D gene is named only where the DNA matches it firmly. Expanded clones are given a class, and other clones once, few, many or no size at all.

size | J | D | V | DNA | CDR3
NA | TRBJ2-7 | NA | TRBV9 | TGTGCCAGCAGCGAAGACGGCGGTTTATACGAGCAGTACTTC | CASSEDGGLYEQYF
NA | TRBJ2-5 | TRBD2 | TRBV15 | TGTGCCACCAGCACACTCGGACTAGCGGGAGGTTTGGAGACCCAGTACTTC | CATSTLGLAGGLETQYF
NA | TRBJ2-3 | TRBD2 | TRBV7-6 | TGTGCCAGCAGCGCGGGACTAGCGGGACATGATACGCAGTATTTT | CASSAGLAGHDTQYF
NA | TRBJ2-3 | NA | TRBV9 | TGTGCCAGCAGCCTGAGTGGGGGGGCCCTCACAGATACGCAGTATTTT | CASSLSGGALTDTQYF
once | TRBJ2-7 | NA | TRBV19 | TGTGCCAGTAGACGAAGGGGCAACTCCTACGAGCAGTACTTC | CASRRRGNSYEQYF
few | TRBJ1-5 | NA | TRBV7-9 | TGTGCCAGCAGCTCTTCAGGGGCTGGCAATCAGCCCCAGCATTTT | CASSSSGAGNQPQHF
NA | TRBJ1-1 | NA | TRBV5-6 | TGTGCCAGCAGCGTCGGGCCTGAAGCTTTCTTT | CASSVGPEAFF
NA | TRBJ2-1 | TRBD2 | TRBV10-3 | TGTGCCATCAGTGACCTTGCGGGAGAAGGATTCAATGAGCAGTTCTTC | CAISDLAGEGFNEQFF
NA | TRBJ2-1 | NA | TRBV5-4 | TGTGCCAGCAGCTTGGTTCCGGCCGGCAATGAGCAGTTCTTC | CASSLVPAGNEQFF
NA | TRBJ2-7 | NA | TRBV10-2 | TGCGCCAGCAAGACAGTATCCTACGAGCAGTACTTC | CASKTVSYEQYF
NA | TRBJ2-1 | TRBD2 | TRBV2 | TGTGCCAGCAGTGAATGGACTAGCGGGCTATACAATGAGCAGTTCTTC | CASSEWTSGLYNEQFF
NA | TRBJ2-7 | NA | TRBV2 | TGTGCCAGCAGTCAGACCCCGACAGGCTTTAACGAGCAGTACTTC | CASSQTPTGFNEQYF
NA | TRBJ2-7 | TRBD1 | TRBV13 | TGTGCCAGCAGCGATAGACAGGGGGACTACGAGCAGTACTTC | CASSDRQGDYEQYF
medium-sized | TRBJ2-1 | TRBD2 | TRBV27 | TGTGCCAGTCGAAAGGGAGGGTTGTACAATGAGCAGTTCTTC | CASRKGGLYNEQFF
NA | TRBJ2-2 | NA | TRBV25-1 | TGTGCCAGCAGTGACCGGAACACCGGGGAGCTGTTTTTT | CASSDRNTGELFF
NA | TRBJ1-1 | NA | TRBV19 | TGTGCCAGTAGCCAGTATCCAGGAGTCTCTGAAGCTTTCTTT | CASSQYPGVSEAFF
NA | TRBJ1-6 | TRBD1 | TRBV29-1 | TGCAGCGTTGAAGTGGGGACAGCCCATAATTCACCCCTCCACTTT | CSVEVGTAHNSPLHF
NA | TRBJ2-7 | NA | TRBV5-6 | TGTGCCAGCGGTGTAAGGCCTCTGTACTTC | CASGVRPLYF
NA | TRBJ2-7 | NA | TRBV5-1 | TGCGCCAGCAGCCTATCTAGCAGAAACGAGCAGTACTTC | CASSLSSRNEQYF
NA | TRBJ1-4 | NA | TRBV30 | TGTGCCTGGAGGAGGGGTTTTGGTGAAAAACTGTTTTTT | CAWRRGFGEKLFF
large | TRBJ1-5 | NA | TRBV6-5 | TGTGCCAGCAGTTTCCGCCGTGCCCAGCATTTT | CASSFRRAQHF
NA | TRBJ2-1 | TRBD2 | TRBV15 | TGTGCCACCAGCCTACTGACTAGCGGGAATGAGCAGTTCTTC | CATSLLTSGNEQFF
many | TRBJ2-5 | NA | TRBV7-7 | TGTGCTAGCAGCCCACAATTTTTGGCTAGCGACGGTGAGACCCAGTACTTC | CASSPQFLASDGETQYF
few | TRBJ2-6 | NA | TRBV5-1 | TGCGCCAGCCGCCCGCTCGGGGGCTCTGGGGCCAACGTCCTGACTTTC | CASRPLGGSGANVLTF
NA | TRBJ2-1 | TRBD2 | TRBV5-1 | TGCGCCAGCAGCTTGGTAGGCGGGAGTTCCAATGAGCAGTTCTTC | CASSLVGGSSNEQFF
NA | TRBJ2-7 | TRBD2 | TRBV7-2 | TGTGCCAGCAGCCCCGGGCTAGCGGGAGCCCGCTCCTACGAGCAGTACTTC | CASSPGLAGARSYEQYF
NA | TRBJ1-1 | NA | TRBV11-2 | TGTGCCAGCAGCGGCGGGGCAGGTGAAGCTTTCTTT | CASSGGAGEAFF
once | TRBJ2-1 | TRBD2 | TRBV28 | TGTGCCAGCAGTTTAGTGGCGGGAGGTTACAATGAGCAGTTCTTC | CASSLVAGGYNEQFF
medium-sized | TRBJ2-1 | NA | TRBV25-1 | TGTGCCAGCAGTGTAACCCCCACGGGGGACAATGAGCAGTTCTTC | CASSVTPTGDNEQFF
NA | TRBJ1-1 | TRBD1 | TRBV10-3 | TGTGCCAGCAGCCCGACAGGGAATGAAGATGAAGCTTTCTTT | CASSPTGNEDEAFF
NA | TRBJ1-5 | NA | TRBV28 | TGTGCCAGCAGCTCTCCAATGCGTGGCAATCAGCCCCAGCATTTT | CASSSPMRGNQPQHF
NA | TRBJ2-2 | TRBD1 | TRBV5-5 | TGTGCCAGCAGCTTGCGAGGACAGGGGGCGAACACCGGGGAGCTGTTTTTT | CASSLRGQGANTGELFF
NA | TRBJ2-3 | NA | TRBV6-5 | TGTGCCAGCAGTCCCTTCGGACAGTACACAGATACGCAGTATTTT | CASSPFGQYTDTQYF
NA | TRBJ1-2 | TRBD1 | TRBV10-3 | TGTGCCATCCCTGGGACAGGAAAAGGCTATGGCTACACCTTC | CAIPGTGKGYGYTF
NA | TRBJ2-1 | TRBD2 | TRBV6-1 | TGTGCCAGCAGTGAGCTAGCGGGAGACTACAATGAGCAGTTCTTC | CASSELAGDYNEQFF
NA | TRBJ2-7 | NA | TRBV7-9 | TGTGCCAGCAGCTTAGTTGTAGGGGTCTACGAGCAGTACTTC | CASSLVVGVYEQYF
NA | TRBJ2-1 | NA | TRBV7-9 | TGTGCCAGCAGTCCTAAGGGGCTAGTAATGAATGAGCAGTTCTTC | CASSPKGLVMNEQFF
NA | TRBJ2-5 | NA | TRBV6-1 | TGTGCCAGCCGGACAGTAGAAGAGACCCAGTACTTC | CASRTVEETQYF
NA | TRBJ1-1 | NA | TRBV5-1 | TGCGCCAGCAGCAAACCGGGGTCGGAAGAAGCTTTCTTT | CASSKPGSEEAFF
few | TRBJ1-1 | NA | TRBV7-9 | TGTGCCAGCAGCTCTGACACGGCGGTGGCTGAAGCTTTCTTT | CASSSDTAVAEAFF
NA | TRBJ2-7 | NA | TRBV29-1 | TGCAGCGTTGAATTAAGCGTCTACGAGCAGTACTTC | CSVELSVYEQYF
NA | TRBJ1-1 | TRBD1 | TRBV19 | TGTGCCAGTAGCAACAGGGGCCACACTGAAGCTTTCTTT | CASSNRGHTEAFF
NA | TRBJ1-1 | TRBD1 | TRBV16 | TGTGCCAGCAGCCAGGGGACAGGGAAATCTGAAGCTTTCTTT | CASSQGTGKSEAFF
NA | TRBJ2-7 | NA | TRBV4-2 | TGTGCCAGCAGCCTTGGCATGGGAACCTACGAGCAGTACTTC | CASSLGMGTYEQYF
NA | TRBJ2-5 | TRBD2 | TRBV7-3 | TGTGCCAGCAGCCCGAAAGCGGGAGTGGCGGAGACCCAGTACTTC | CASSPKAGVAETQYF
NA | TRBJ2-1 | TRBD2 | TRBV19 | TGTGCCAGTAGTCCCCTAACGGGAGGGCGGTTCTTC | CASSPLTGGRFF
NA | TRBJ1-5 | TRBD1 | TRBV27 | TGTGCCAGCAGTTTAGCAGGGGGAGGTCAGCCCCAGCATTTT | CASSLAGGGQPQHF
NA | TRBJ2-2 | NA | TRBV28 | TGTGCCAGCAGTTGGGCCGGGGAGCTGTTTTTT | CASSWAGELFF
few | TRBJ2-3 | TRBD2 | TRBV6-4 | TGTGCCAGCAGCCCAGCGGGAGATGGGACAGATACGCAGTATTTT | CASSPAGDGTDTQYF
NA | TRBJ2-7 | TRBD1 | TRBV11-2 | TGTGCCAGCAGCTTGACAGGGGGCGGCGAGCAGTACTTC | CASSLTGGGEQYF
NA | TRBJ2-1 | NA | TRBV27 | TGTGCCAGCAGTTTGAAGCTAGCGCCAACTTACAATGAGCAGTTCTTC | CASSLKLAPTYNEQFF
NA | TRBJ1-1 | NA | TRBV19 | TGTGCCAGTACCCCCGAGTCAGGGAACACTGAAGCTTTCTTT | CASTPESGNTEAFF
NA | TRBJ2-3 | TRBD2 | TRBV15 | TGTGCCACCAGCAGAGATCGTGTAGCGGGAGGGAGTAATGCGCAGTATTTT | CATSRDRVAGGSNAQYF
NA | TRBJ1-1 | TRBD1 | TRBV11-3 | TGTGCCAGCAGCTTAGATGCCGGGACAGGACCTTTTAACACTGAAGCTTTCTTT | CASSLDAGTGPFNTEAFF
once | TRBJ1-1 | NA | TRBV29-1 | TGCAGCGTCCGAACAGGGTCAGAAGCTTTCTTT | CSVRTGSEAFF
NA | TRBJ1-1 | NA | TRBV27 | TGTGCCAGCAGACCAGGGTTCCTAATGAACACTGAAGCTTTCTTT | CASRPGFLMNTEAFF
NA | TRBJ2-7 | NA | TRBV19 | TGTGCCAGTAGCTGGCAGGCGAACTACGAGCAGTACTTC | CASSWQANYEQYF
NA | TRBJ1-5 | TRBD1 | TRBV27 | TGTGCCAGTAGCGAATGGGGGACAGGGGGTCAGCCCCAGCATTTT | CASSEWGTGGQPQHF
NA | TRBJ2-1 | NA | TRBV7-3 | TGTGCCAGCAGCTTAGGCGCGCACAATGAGCAGTTCTTC | CASSLGAHNEQFF
NA | TRBJ2-3 | TRBD2 | TRBV7-3 | TGTGCCAGCAGAGACGCGGCCGGGACTAGCGGGGCCAACACAGATACGCAGTATTTT | CASRDAAGTSGANTDTQYF